This T cell receptor beta chain was obtained from a study of tumor-infiltrating lymphocytes in primary liver carcinoma. Study-wide results and caveats: Tumors significantly exceeded blood in top-250-clone fraction (p = 0.039). Bulk, unsorted sampling meant CD4+ and CD8+ repertoires went uncompared.

The researchers obtained blood RNA from unsorted whole blood and also extracted germline DNA. Preoperatively, 3.5 to 4 milliliters of peripheral blood were collected. Researchers generated TCR beta cDNA from around 0.55 ug of total RNA, relying on a constant-region primer. Libraries for TCR beta were built through three nested multiplex PCR rounds, which together made up a slightly modified ARM-PCR procedure. Amplification in the first two PCR rounds was performed using TRBV1-TRBV30 forward primers and a C-beta reverse primer for 9 to 11 cycles each. Using its own MiXCR run on the multiplex PCR reads, TCRdb lists one record per CDR3 protein. The table shows fewer than 400,000 distinct CDR3 sequences, with roughly 60% occurring only once. Details on this clonotype: The antigen is not known. A read error may account for a junction end that differs from germline.

The V gene's germline CDR1 is SGHAT and CDR2 FQNNGV. CDR3 length: 11 residues. The clonotype was recovered from a woman aged 25 to 39 with primary liver carcinoma and hepatitis B virus infection. The rearrangement links TRBV11-2 to TRBJ2-1; D remains ambiguous. The sample consisted of peripheral blood. The CDR3, as DNA: TGTACCAGCAGCTTAGGGAACGAGCAATTCTTC. Residues: CTSSLGNEQFF.